This T cell receptor beta chain was identified during a study of radiation and T cells in renal cell carcinoma. Generated by immunoSEQ multiplex PCR, the TCRdb table keeps only in-frame clones and is missing some. The sample holds approximately 85,000 clones, about 89% seen once. Time point specified: blood 4 weeks post-SBRT, at nephrectomy. Treatment of the sample: 15 Gy SBRT to primary tumor, nephrectomy 4 weeks later. Sequenced material: blood, taken from a patient whose treatment included radiotherapy and nephrectomy. This TCR was sampled from a woman aged 70-85 years with renal cell carcinoma.

CDR3 loop: CASSPEDRFAGNTIYF. CDR3 coding DNA: TGTGCCAGCTCACCCGAGGACAGGTTCGCTGGAAACACCATATATTTT. The rearrangement links TRBV18 to TRBJ1-3; 7 nucleotides match TRBD1. The CDR3 covers 16 residues. V gave up 3 bases and J gave up 2 bases; unmatched junction bases: 7. Germline V gene sequence: CDR1 KGHSH, CDR2 LQKENI.